This T cell receptor (beta chain) derives from a study of T-cell reconstitution after alpha-beta-depleted transplantation in children (dated by TCRdb to about 2016). Background on the whole study: Using TCR repertoire profiling, the study quantitatively followed how T-cell immune reconstitution unfolded in children after TCRalphabeta/CD19-depleted allogeneic hematopoietic cell transplantation. Overall results and qualifications from the work: The apparently early recovery of alphabetaT-cell counts about two months after transplant reportedly depended on only several hundred rapidly expanded clones that came from non-depleted graft cells. Hyperexpanded clone frequencies declined over subsequent months; after one year, T-cell counts and TCRbeta diversity were mostly attributed to newly produced T cells. In some patients, high TCRbeta diversity at day 60 was attributed to recipient T cells and intrathymic progenitors that had survived conditioning.

Many counts were recorded for this clonotype. Its antigen has not been determined. One base away there is no much larger clone; base qualities are not given. The method behind the library was PCR. Sequencing took place on an Illumina HiSeq 2500. Molecular barcoding was employed in the preparation of TCR libraries, with unique molecular identifiers being used to normalize TCRbeta repertoire quantification. Clones were called with MiXCR by TCRdb after fastp trimmed the public reads at Q25, and only in-frame beta chains were retained. Entries that share a CDR3 protein sequence are merged under the most common genes and DNA. Present in this sample are tens of thousands of distinct CDR3 sequences, 14% of which were seen just once. Of the sample, 25% to 30% is held by the ten largest clones. What this sample's treatment or condition label stands for: allogeneic hematopoietic cell transplantation with graft depleted of TCRalphabeta T cells and CD19 B cells. The transplant recipients were children given TCRalphabeta/CD19-depleted allogeneic hematopoietic cell grafts.

Reading from cysteine to phenylalanine, the CDR3 counts 15 amino acids. Only CDR3 DNA remains: 45 bases, in frame from the first base. Trimming at the junction amounts to 1 base on V and 0 bases on J, and the germline ends lie 7 bases apart. The specimen comprised PBMCs, mostly from graft donor cells, sampled 180 days after TCRalphabeta/CD19-depleted stem cell transplant. The chain couples TRBV12-3 or TRBV12-4 to TRBJ1-5; perhaps TRBD1 is the D gene, with 6 bases matching. The source is a male patient between 2 and 9 years old who had a stem cell transplant for acute lymphoblastic leukemia, so the T cells may come from the graft donor. The CDR3 sequence is CASSLEGHSNQPQHF. In nucleotides, the sequence is TGTGCCAGCAGTTTAGAGGGACATAGCAATCAGCCCCAGCATTTT.